A selection of T cell receptor beta chains follows, all from one sample in a study of blood T cells in healthy people across ages. Each CDR3 protein is one row after TCRdb ran MiXCR on the 5' RACE reads. The sample shows around 900,000 distinct CDR3 sequences, 25% to 35% of them seen only once. The source material was blood. Receptors originate from a woman over 75 in good health. Both conserved end residues are part of each CDR3. D genes are given only for firm matches. The size of a clone is reported for some rows only, either as once, few or many, or as a class for expanded clones.

d_gene	abundance	v_gene	j_gene	CDR3aa	CDR3nt
.	.	TRBV12-3/TRBV12-4	TRBJ2-3	CASSLGLVLTDTQYF	TGTGCCAGCAGTTTGGGGCTAGTGTTAACAGATACGCAGTATTTT
.	many	TRBV6-5	TRBJ2-3	CASSPRKRTDTQYF	TGTGCCAGCAGCCCCCGGAAGCGCACAGATACGCAGTATTTT
TRBD1	few	TRBV20-1	TRBJ1-2	CSAAVGTGVGYTF	TGCAGTGCTGCCGTTGGGACAGGCGTCGGCTACACCTTC
TRBD1	.	TRBV20-1	TRBJ2-7	CSASLQGANNEQYF	TGCAGTGCTAGTCTACAGGGGGCGAACAATGAGCAGTACTTC
.	many	TRBV6-6	TRBJ1-2	CASSGGIGYTF	TGTGCCAGCAGTGGGGGTATTGGCTACACCTTC
.	.	TRBV4-1	TRBJ1-6	CASSQPGGSYNSPLHF	TGCGCCAGCAGCCAACCGGGGGGCTCCTATAATTCACCCCTCCACTTT
TRBD1	.	TRBV24-1	TRBJ2-5	CATRDRGETQYF	TGTGCCACCAGGGACAGGGGGGAGACCCAGTACTTC
.	.	TRBV10-1	TRBJ1-1	CASRLSAADTEAFF	TGCGCCAGCAGACTTTCGGCGGCGGACACTGAAGCTTTCTTT
.	many	TRBV6-4	TRBJ2-2	CASSASGSTGELFF	TGTGCCAGCAGTGCAAGCGGGTCCACCGGGGAGCTGTTTTTT
TRBD1	.	TRBV7-2	TRBJ1-2	CASSLARTGGGYTF	TGTGCCAGCAGCTTAGCAAGGACAGGGGGTGGCTACACCTTC
.	many	TRBV20-1	TRBJ2-7	CSARVAGGATYF	.
TRBD2	.	TRBV12-3/TRBV12-4	TRBJ2-5	CASSTAGLAQETQYF	TGTGCCAGCAGCACTGCCGGACTAGCGCAAGAGACCCAGTACTTC
TRBD1	.	TRBV5-6	TRBJ1-1	CASSPLTGTYTEAFF	TGTGCCAGCAGCCCATTGACAGGGACTTACACTGAAGCTTTCTTT
TRBD1	few	TRBV6-1	TRBJ2-7	CASSLGQGIEQYF	TGTGCCAGCAGCCTTGGACAGGGCATCGAGCAGTACTTC
TRBD2	.	TRBV6-2/TRBV6-3	TRBJ2-3	CASSYRPTSGGGHTQYF	TGTGCCAGCAGTTACCGCCCGACTAGCGGGGGGGGTCATACGCAGTATTTT
.	.	TRBV12-3/TRBV12-4	TRBJ2-7	CASSFLDRGTLNEQYF	TGTGCCAGCAGCTTTTTGGACCGAGGGACCCTCAATGAGCAGTACTTC
.	many	TRBV20-1	TRBJ2-5	CSARVQETQYF	TGCAGTGCTAGAGTCCAAGAGACCCAGTACTTC
.	many	TRBV20-1	TRBJ2-7	CSARKPGHNYEQYF	TGCAGTGCTCGGAAGCCGGGACACAACTACGAGCAGTACTTC
.	many	TRBV4-1	TRBJ2-3	CASSSGNRNTDTQYF	TGCGCCAGCAGCTCGGGGAACAGAAACACAGATACGCAGTATTTT
.	many	TRBV18	TRBJ2-5	CASSRGMDPQETQYF	TGTGCCAGCTCACGAGGGATGGACCCCCAAGAGACCCAGTACTTC
TRBD1	.	TRBV4-3	TRBJ1-2	CASSQDTGDHNLNYGYTF	TGCGCCAGCAGCCAAGATACAGGGGACCATAATTTAAACTATGGCTACACCTTC
.	many	TRBV11-2	TRBJ2-1	CASSSTNRDNEQFF	TGTGCCAGCAGCTCGACAAACCGTGACAATGAGCAGTTCTTC
.	.	TRBV28	TRBJ1-5	CASTRSGYRDQPQHF	TGTGCCAGCACCAGAAGTGGTTACAGGGATCAGCCCCAGCATTTT
.	many	TRBV6-2/TRBV6-3	TRBJ2-6	CASKNPGTSGANVLTF	TGTGCCAGCAAAAATCCAGGGACCTCTGGGGCCAACGTCCTGACTTTC
.	many	TRBV6-6	TRBJ2-3	CASSYSAGPTDTQYF	TGTGCCAGCAGTTACTCCGCGGGGCCTACAGATACGCAGTATTTT
.	many	TRBV5-1	TRBJ2-3	CASSYTSNPDTQYF	TGCGCCAGCAGCTATACCAGTAACCCAGATACGCAGTATTTT
.	many	TRBV3-1	TRBJ2-5	CASSQAGGPRGETQYF	TGTGCCAGCAGCCAAGCCGGGGGCCCCCGGGGAGAGACCCAGTACTTC
.	.	TRBV10-3	TRBJ2-1	CAISEPMGEQFF	TGTGCCATCAGTGAGCCGATGGGGGAGCAGTTCTTC
.	few	TRBV2	TRBJ2-7	CASRRGPAYEQYF	TGTGCCAGCAGGAGAGGGCCAGCCTACGAGCAGTACTTC
TRBD2	.	TRBV27	TRBJ2-5	CASSLSGGLVGKTQYF	TGTGCCAGCAGTTTATCGGGAGGACTAGTAGGGAAGACCCAGTACTTC
TRBD2	many	TRBV2	TRBJ2-1	CAILRGGFRNEQFF	TGTGCCATCCTTCGGGGGGGTTTTCGAAATGAGCAGTTCTTC
.	many	TRBV4-3	TRBJ2-7	CASSQEGHTGIEQYF	TGCGCCAGCAGCCAAGAAGGTCATACAGGGATCGAGCAGTACTTC
.	many	TRBV6-2/TRBV6-3	TRBJ2-1	CANPGARNEQFF	TGTGCCAACCCAGGGGCTAGGAATGAGCAGTTCTTC
.	.	TRBV19	TRBJ1-5	CASSEGGGGGNQPQHF	TGTGCCAGTTCTGAGGGAGGCGGTGGGGGCAATCAGCCCCAGCATTTT
.	.	TRBV7-9	TRBJ1-4	CASSQGGGWDEKLFF	TGTGCCAGCAGCCAAGGCGGCGGGTGGGATGAAAAACTGTTTTTT
.	many	TRBV10-3	TRBJ1-2	CASNNRHYGYTF	TGTGCCTCAAACAACAGGCACTATGGCTACACCTTC
TRBD2	.	TRBV7-9	TRBJ2-7	CASSALGLEYNEQYF	TGTGCCAGTAGCGCACTGGGACTAGAGTACAATGAGCAGTACTTC
TRBD1	.	TRBV20-1	TRBJ2-3	CSARDSGQLTDTRYF	TGCAGTGCTAGAGATTCGGGACAGCTCACAGATACGCGGTATTTT
.	few	TRBV4-3	TRBJ2-2	CASSSRGTIGELFF	TGCGCCAGCAGCTCACGGGGAACGATCGGGGAGCTGTTTTTT
.	.	TRBV18	TRBJ2-5	CANSPLQETQYF	TGTGCCAACTCACCGTTGCAAGAGACCCAGTACTTC
TRBD2	many	TRBV6-5	TRBJ2-3	CASSYLGLAGGPTDTQYF	TGTGCCAGCAGTTATTTGGGACTAGCGGGGGGGCCGACAGATACGCAGTATTTT
TRBD1	many	TRBV5-1	TRBJ2-3	CASSPGDRSTDTQYF	TGCGCCAGCAGCCCGGGGGACAGGAGCACAGATACGCAGTATTTT
.	.	TRBV7-8	TRBJ1-1	CASSLEWGGVGNTEAFF	TGTGCCAGCAGCTTAGAATGGGGGGGTGTGGGGAACACTGAAGCTTTCTTT
.	.	TRBV6-1	TRBJ2-1	CASSEWEQFF	TGTGCCAGCAGTGAGTGGGAGCAGTTCTTT